A selection of T cell receptor beta chains follows, all from one sample in a study of vaccination effects on CD4 cells after COVID-19. Antigens of these TCRs are unknown. The table came from immunoSEQ multiplex PCR; TCRdb's copy has only in-frame clones and leaves some out. The table has about 54,000 clones, roughly 70% seen once; the top ten hold 15% to 20%. The starting material was CD4+ T cells from PBMCs cultured with SARS-CoV-2 spike peptides, obtained before COVID-19 vaccination. These receptors all stem from a human donor who received a COVID-19 vaccine. CDR3s include the opening cysteine and the closing phenylalanine or tryptophan. A D gene is named only where the DNA matches it firmly. Clone size is not always given. Where it is, it says once, few, many or a class for expanded clones.

>16|TRBJ2-2|few|TRBV7-2|-
TGTGCCAGCAGACCCAGTGGCGGTGTCAACACCGGGGAGCTGTTTTTT
CASRPSGGVNTGELFF
>12|TRBJ2-1|-|TRBV2|-
TGTGCCAGCAGTGGGGCGGTAAATGAGCAGTTCTTC
CASSGAVNEQFF
>16|TRBJ1-1|-|TRBV19|-
TGTGCCAGTAGTCCGCGGGGAGACCCCAGGCCCCGGAGAGCTTTCTTT
CASSPRGDPRPRRAFF
>20|TRBJ1-4|-|TRBV4-3|TRBD1
TGCGCCAGCAGCCAAGTTCGGGGTGGACTACTAACAGGGGTTAATGAAAAACTGTTTTTT
CASSQVRGGLLTGVNEKLFF
>14|TRBJ1-1|-|TRBV6-5|-
TGTGCCAGCAGTTACCGAGATTTGAACACTGAAGCTTTCTTT
CASSYRDLNTEAFF
>14|TRBJ1-2|-|TRBV4-1|-
TGCGCCAGCAGCCAAGATCAGGGTGTGAATGGCTACACCTTC
CASSQDQGVNGYTF
>16|TRBJ2-5|once|TRBV4-2|TRBD2
TGTGCCAGCAGCCGCAGGGGCGGAGCGGGGGGGGAGACCCAGTACTTC
CASSRRGGAGGETQYF
>15|TRBJ1-2|-|TRBV10-3|-
TGTGCCATCAGTGAATCAGGGGCGGGGCTCTATGGCTACACCTTC
CAISESGAGLYGYTF
>15|TRBJ1-2|once|TRBV5-6|-
TGTGCCAGCAGCTTATACCCGGACAGCCCCTATGGCTACACCTTC
CASSLYPDSPYGYTF
>14|TRBJ1-3|-|TRBV19|-
TGTGCCAGTAGTACATCCTACTCTGGAAACACCATATATTTT
CASSTSYSGNTIYF
>13|TRBJ1-1|-|TRBV6-1|-
TGTGCCAGCAGTGAACGGTGGAACACTGAAGCTTTCTTT
CASSERWNTEAFF
>17|TRBJ1-5|-|TRBV29-1|-
TGCAGCGTTCAAATTTCGGGATCTCAAGCTGGCAATCAGCCCCAGCATTTT
CSVQISGSQAGNQPQHF
>12|TRBJ2-7|-|TRBV28|-
TGTGCCAGCAGTCCCGGACAAGCTAAGCAGTACTTC
CASSPGQAKQYF
>14|TRBJ2-7|-|TRBV7-2|-
TGTGCCAGCAGCTTAAAAACTGGCCCGGGGGAGCAGTACTTC
CASSLKTGPGEQYF
>17|TRBJ2-5|-|TRBV19|-
TGTGCCAGTAGTATCAAAAAGAGGGTGGCAGTCCAAGAGACCCAGTACTTC
CASSIKKRVAVQETQYF
>13|TRBJ2-2|once|TRBV6-5|TRBD1
TGTGCCACTGACAGGGGGAACACCGGGGAGCTGTTTTTT
CATDRGNTGELFF
>15|TRBJ2-7|-|TRBV5-8|TRBD1
TGTGCCAGCAGTCTCGGCCCGGGACAGAGCCACGAGCAGTACTTC
CASSLGPGQSHEQYF
>15|TRBJ2-3|-|TRBV2|TRBD1
TGTGCCAGCAGTGAAGGGGACAGGGGGACAGATACGCAGTATTTT
CASSEGDRGTDTQYF
>14|TRBJ2-5|-|TRBV5-1|-
TGCGCCAGCAGCCCAGCGCGAGGTCAAGAGACCCAGTACTTC
CASSPARGQETQYF
>14|TRBJ2-1|-|TRBV6-5|-
TGTGCCAGCAGTTACGTGGGGGGTGGCAATGAGCAGTTCTTC
CASSYVGGGNEQFF
>14|TRBJ2-7|-|TRBV28|-
TGTGCCAGCAGGCGACGAGGGGCCTACTACGAGCAGTACTTC
CASRRRGAYYEQYF
>15|TRBJ2-1|-|TRBV5-6|TRBD1
TGTGCCAGCAGCTTGGGACAGGGGGCGTACAATGAGCAGTTCTTC
CASSLGQGAYNEQFF
>17|TRBJ2-1|-|TRBV4-1|TRBD2
TGCGCCAGCAGCCAATCGGGACTAGCGGGAGGTAAAAATGAGCAGTTCTTC
CASSQSGLAGGKNEQFF
>15|TRBJ1-2|-|TRBV4-1|TRBD1
TGCGCCAGCAGCTTCCAGGGGGTGGCTGTAGACGGCTACACCTTC
CASSFQGVAVDGYTF
>16|TRBJ1-3|-|TRBV6-1|-
TGTGCCAGCAGTGAAGCATCGGGGGGCTCTGGAAACACCATATATTTT
CASSEASGGSGNTIYF
>14|TRBJ1-2|few|TRBV30|-
TGTGCCTGGAGTGCTAACCTCAGGGACTATGGCTACACCTTC
CAWSANLRDYGYTF
>13|TRBJ1-5|-|TRBV7-8|TRBD1
TGTGCCAGCAGCTTGACAGGGAGTCAGCCCCAGCATTTT
CASSLTGSQPQHF
>13|TRBJ2-3|-|TRBV30|-
TGTGCCTGGAGTAAGTTTTCGGAGGATACGCAGTATTTT
CAWSKFSEDTQYF
>13|TRBJ1-4|once|TRBV20-1|-
TGCAGTGCTAGTGTGCGGGGGGGAGAAAAACTGTTTTTT
CSASVRGGEKLFF
>17|TRBJ2-1|once|TRBV2|TRBD2
TGTGCCAGCAGCCCCCTGGCGGGAGGCAACTTATACAATGAGCAGTTCTTC
CASSPLAGGNLYNEQFF
>14|TRBJ1-2|few|TRBV6-6|-
TGTGCCAGCAGTTACTCGGGCAGATACTATGGCTACACCTTC
CASSYSGRYYGYTF
>15|TRBJ1-5|-|TRBV5-5|TRBD1
TGTGCCAGCAGCTTGGTGACAGGGCATAATCAGCCCCAGCATTTT
CASSLVTGHNQPQHF
>12|TRBJ2-3|-|TRBV18|-
TGTGCCAGCTCAACTAGCACAGATACGCAGTATTTT
CASSTSTDTQYF
>14|TRBJ1-5|-|TRBV5-1|-
TGCGCCAGCAGCTTGGCCCCTGGGGAGCAGCCCCAGCATTTT
CASSLAPGEQPQHF
>13|TRBJ2-7|-|TRBV2|-
TGTGCCAGCACCAAAACCGTCGCCTACGAGCAGTACTTC
CASTKTVAYEQYF
>15|TRBJ1-2|-|TRBV5-1|-
TGCGCCAGCAGCCTATCCGGGACATCGATGGGAGGCTACACCTTC
CASSLSGTSMGGYTF
>16|TRBJ1-2|-|TRBV4-3|-
TGCGCCAGCAGCCAAGTCCCCCGACAGGCTAACTATGGCTACACCTTC
CASSQVPRQANYGYTF
>15|TRBJ1-1|-|TRBV5-6|TRBD1
TGTGCCAGCAGCTTCGGGACAGGGGCGTACACTGAAGCTTTCTTT
CASSFGTGAYTEAFF
>12|TRBJ2-7|-|TRBV29-1|TRBD1
TGCAGCGTCAACAGGGGACCGAACGAGCAGTACTTC
CSVNRGPNEQYF
>13|TRBJ1-2|-|TRBV6-9|-
TGTGCCAGCGGGGAGGGGGAGAACTATGGCTACACCTTC
CASGEGENYGYTF
>16|TRBJ1-1|-|TRBV6-6|-
TGTGCCAGCACCCGTCGGACCGATGTTAGGAACACTGAAGCTTTCTTT
CASTRRTDVRNTEAFF
>14|TRBJ2-7|-|TRBV7-3|TRBD1
TGTGCCAGCAGCTTAACGGGGACAGGGGCCGAGCAGTACTTC
CASSLTGTGAEQYF
>12|TRBJ2-2|-|TRBV11-3|-
TGTGCCAGCACCGTGGGGGGCGGGGAGCTGTTTTTT
CASTVGGGELFF
>14|TRBJ2-2|few|TRBV19|-
TGTGCCAGCCGGTCCGACAGGAACACCGGGGAGCTGTTTTTT
CASRSDRNTGELFF
>15|TRBJ2-7|-|TRBV18|TRBD2
TGTGCCAGCTCACCGCCGGGACTAGCGGCGTACGAGCAGTACTTC
CASSPPGLAAYEQYF
>15|TRBJ1-2|few|TRBV11-1|-
TGTGCCAGCAGCCCAAGGGTCAGCCCGCTCTATGGCTACACCTTC
CASSPRVSPLYGYTF
>15|TRBJ2-7|-|TRBV6-6|TRBD1
TGTGCCAGCAGTTCGGGACAGGGGGCAGTCTACGAGCAGTACTTC
CASSSGQGAVYEQYF
>13|TRBJ1-1|few|TRBV7-2|TRBD1
TGTGCCAGCAGCGCGAGACAGGGGACTGAAGCTTTCTTT
CASSARQGTEAFF
>16|TRBJ1-1|-|TRBV4-1|-
TGCGCCAGCAGCCAAGATATCGGACAGATCAACACTGAAGCTTTCTTT
CASSQDIGQINTEAFF
>12|TRBJ2-3|once|TRBV7-9|-
TGTGCCAGCAGCCGCTTAACAGATACGCAGTATTTT
CASSRLTDTQYF
>14|TRBJ1-5|few|TRBV20-1|-
TGCAGTGCTAGTAGTGGGGACGCCAATCAGCCCCAGCATTTT
CSASSGDANQPQHF
>14|TRBJ2-7|-|TRBV5-5|TRBD1
TGTGCCAGCAGCCCCGGGGACAGGGGCTACGAGCAGTACTTC
CASSPGDRGYEQYF
>13|TRBJ2-7|-|TRBV9|TRBD2
TGTGCCAGCGGATTCAAGGGCGGGGGTGAGCAGTACTTC
CASGFKGGGEQYF
>18|TRBJ2-5|-|TRBV19|TRBD2
TGTGCCACACGGACTAGCGGGGGCCCTAACAGACGTCAAGAGACCCAGTACTTC
CATRTSGGPNRRQETQYF
>12|TRBJ1-2|few|TRBV4-2|-
TGTGCCAGCAGCCAAGAGGGATGGGGCTACACCTTC
CASSQEGWGYTF